This T cell receptor (beta chain) was recovered during a study of blood T cell repertoires in COVID-19. In the study overall: The origin of the acute and convalescent COVID-19 samples was the United States, Italy and Spain. Sources were T cells, B-cell-depleted T cells, or PBMCs; the material itself was cDNA or gDNA.

TCRdb's table, derived via immunoSEQ multiplex PCR, lists solely in-frame clones and lacks some. The data show about 280,000 clones, 70% to 90% seen once. Germline V gene lookup returns CDR1 MNHEY and CDR2 SVGAGI. V was clipped by 6 bases and J by 9 bases; unmatched bases: 10. There are 15 residues in the CDR3. Everyone who took part was about 18 to 90 years old, and they came from about 23 US areas. For recovered donors of Cohort 3, there were two negative PCRs, clearance, or symptom resolution. This clonotype was sampled from a woman aged 40 to 50 who had recovered from COVID-19. J is TRBJ2-1 and V is TRBV6-5, with 11 bases lining up with TRBD2. The sequenced sample consisted of PBMCs or T cells enriched from blood (not recorded which). CDR3 DNA: TGTGCCAGCAGAGTCTTCGGACTAGCGGGTGGTGAGCAGTTCTTC. Its protein is CASRVFGLAGGEQFF.